The 29 T cell receptor beta chains given below trace back to one sample, sequenced in a study of prognosis after radiotherapy for stage I lung cancer. TCR beta CDR3 amplification from genomic DNA was performed by two-round multiplex PCR. The first round of PCR was done with primers that matched each TRBV and TRBJ gene. Via MiXCR, TCRdb re-called the multiplex PCR reads, giving one row per CDR3 protein. The data show 11,000 to 15,000 distinct CDR3 sequences, approximately 30% seen once. Sequences were derived from PBMCs, sampled before or after stereotactic body radiation therapy (not recorded which). These receptors were taken from a donor aged 50 or older with non-small cell lung cancer.

By sample share, this clonotype is medium-sized. J is TRBJ1-1 and V is TRBV25-1; D gene unclear. Germline CDR1 is MGHDK and CDR2 is SYGVNS. There are 17 residues in the CDR3. The V end lost 6 bases, the J end lost 5 bases, and 25 bases lay between the germline ends. DNA for the CDR3: TGTGCCAGCAGCATGTCTTGGGGAAGCTACCAGGTTACTGAAGCTTTCTTT. This translates into CASSMSWGSYQVTEAFF.

This clonotype is medium-sized (0.01 to 0.1%) in the sample. The rearrangement joins TRBV5-1 to TRBJ2-7; the D gene is possibly TRBD1 (5 bases). CDR1 SGHRS and CDR2 YFSETQ come from the germline V gene. The CDR3 has 14 amino acids. V was pared by 0 bases and J by 2 bases, with 9 bases between. The CDR3: CASSLGLGPYEQYF. The CDR3 DNA sequence: TGCGCCAGCAGCTTGGGACTGGGGCCCTACGAGCAGTACTTC. The full variable domain, completed using reference TRBV5-1 and TRBJ2-7, is KAGVTQTPRYLIKTRGQQVTLSCSPISGHRSVSWYQQTPGQGLQFLFEYFSETQRNKGNFPGRFSGRQFSNSRSEMNVSTLELGDSALYLCASSLGLGPYEQYFGPGTRLTVT.

This clonotype is labeled medium-sized. J is TRBJ2-7 and V is TRBV7-8; 10 nucleotides align to TRBD2. From germline, CDR1 is SGHVS and CDR2 FQNEAQ. V was clipped by 5 bases and J by 1 base; unmatched bases: 11. This CDR3 is 17 amino acids long. The CDR3 DNA follows: TGTGCCAGCAGCCGATCCTCTAGCGGGAGTGCTTCCTACGAGCAGTACTTC. This codes for CASSRSSSGSASYEQYF.

This clonotype was found once. One junction end does not reproduce the germline sequence, and a read error may be involved. The rearrangement links TRBV27 to TRBJ1-5; weak D call: TRBD1 (5 bases). The V gene's germline CDR1 is MNHEY and CDR2 SMNVEV (reference sequence). The CDR3 runs 13 residues. Here the CDR3 reads CASSLQGGKPQHF. The CDR3 region has the DNA TGTGCCAGCAGTTTACAGGGTGGAAAGCCGCAGCATTTT.

This clonotype was recorded at least ten times. A much larger clone sits a single nucleotide away, making a read error possible. The rearrangement uses TRBV15 and TRBJ1-3; no definite D call. The CDR3 runs 15 residues. Germline loops: CDR1 LNHNV, CDR2 YYDKDF (reference sequence). CDR3: CATSWDTNSGNTICF. CDR3 bases: TGTGCCACCAGCTGGGATACAAACTCTGGAAACACCATATGTTTT.

This clonotype was seen ten or more times. V and J are TRBV4-1 and TRBJ2-1; 13 bases fit TRBD2. After removal of 0 bases from V and 10 bases from J, the junction contained 6 bases not matched to a gene. Germline assignment: CDR1 MGHRA and CDR2 YSYEKL. The CDR3 runs to 16 residues. CDR3 amino acids: CASSQDPGTSGAEQFF. In nucleotides, the CDR3 is TGCGCCAGCAGCCAAGATCCTGGGACTAGCGGGGCAGAGCAGTTCTTC.

Of note for this clonotype: At one end, the junction sequence differs from germline, possibly due to a read error. The CDR3 bases are TGTGCCAGCAGCCTCAGTACGGGGTTTCGGGGCACAGATACGCAGTATTTC. Translating gives CASSLSTGFRGTDTQYF. The chain carries TRBV11-2 and TRBJ2-3; TRBD1 or TRBD2 may be the D gene (5 bases each). This CDR3 is built from 17 residues. Looked up from germline, CDR1 is SGHAT and CDR2 is FQNNGV.

About this clonotype itself: A clone one base away is much larger, so this may be a read error. The genes are TRBV27 and TRBJ1-2, with 8 bases identical to TRBD1. Per the germline V gene, CDR1 is MNHEY and CDR2 is SMNVEV (reference sequence). The ends lost 6 bases at V and 3 bases at J; junction bases unmatched: 15. CDR3 length: 17 residues. The CDR3 region has the DNA TGTGCCAGCAGGAGGGCGGAACGCACAGGGGGGTACTATGGCTACACCTTC. Protein product: CASRRAERTGGYYGYTF.

For this clonotype: Without the conserved terminal phenylalanine or tryptophan, this CDR3 likely stems from a read error. V gene TRBV27 combines with J gene TRBJ2-6; perhaps TRBD2 as D (6 bases). CDR3 length: 15 residues. Per germline, CDR1 MNHEY and CDR2 SMNVEV (reference sequence). The CDR3 DNA reads as TGTGCAAGCACGCGGGACCCCCCTGGGGCCAACGTCCTGACTTCC. It translates to CASTRDPPGANVLTS.

This clonotype was seen ten or more times. The gene calls are TRBV7-3 and TRBJ2-7; D not resolved. Trimming took off 6 bases at V and 0 bases at J, with 15 bases between the two ends. CDR3 length equals 15 residues. Germline V gene data show CDR1 as SGHTA and CDR2 as FQGTGA. CDR3 residues: CASSPASIGSYEQYF. CDR3 DNA sequence: TGTGCCAGCAGTCCCGCAAGTATTGGCTCCTACGAGCAGTACTTC.

This clonotype is categorized as medium-sized. This chain joins TRBV19 and TRBJ2-7; D unclear. The germline V and J ends were trimmed by 3 bases and 3 bases, with 9 bases remaining between them. There are 13 residues in the CDR3. Per the germline V gene, CDR1 is LNHDA and CDR2 is SQIVND (reference sequence). Here the CDR3 DNA reads TGTGCCAGTAGTATTGCCCCGAGCTACGAGCAGTACTTC. It translates to CASSIAPSYEQYF. The variable domain in full, with the rest retrieved from reference TRBV19 and TRBJ2-7, is DGGITQSPKYLFRKEGQNVTLSCEQNLNHDAMYWYRQDPGQGLRLIYYSQIVNDFQKGDIAEGYSVSREKKESFPLTVTSAQKNPTAFYLCASSIAPSYEQYFGPGTRLTVT.

This clonotype is medium-sized within its sample. V gene TRBV20-1 combines with J gene TRBJ2-3; D is possibly TRBD1 (6 bases). The CDR3 contains 15 residues. Trimming cost V 6 bases and J 4 bases, with 20 bases left between them. Germline V gene data show CDR1 as DFQATT and CDR2 as SNEGSKA (reference sequence). The CDR3 DNA is TGCAGTGCCGCGGCCACCGGAACAGGGCCAGATACGCAGTATTTT. This translates into CSAAATGTGPDTQYF.

Sample share makes this clonotype medium-sized. The CDR3 is CASSRGQGGIDEQFF. CDR3 sequence (DNA): TGTGCCAGCAGCCGGGGACAAGGGGGTATCGATGAGCAGTTCTTC. This chain uses TRBV6-1 with TRBJ2-1; tentatively, D is TRBD1 (6 bases). CDR3 length equals 15 residues. CDR1 is MNHNS, CDR2 SASEGT, per germline. V dropped 6 bases and J dropped 8 bases, with 20 bases sitting between them.

This clonotype counts as medium-sized. The chain carries TRBV5-1 and TRBJ2-1; 7 bases are shared with TRBD1. There are 15 residues in the CDR3. Germline assignment: CDR1 SGHRS and CDR2 YFSETQ. J lost 0 bases, V lost 4 bases, and 4 bases had no gene match. CDR3 in amino acids: CASSHGTDSYNEQFF. DNA for the CDR3: TGCGCCAGCAGCCACGGGACAGACTCCTACAATGAGCAGTTCTTC.

With respect to this clonotype: It is likely a read error: a sequence one base away is far more abundant. The chain has TRBV6-4 and TRBJ1-5; 8 bases align to TRBD1. Trimming cost V 5 bases and J 3 bases; bases outside gene matches: 12. This CDR3 contains 17 residues. CDR1 is MRHNA, CDR2 SNTAGT, per germline. The DNA of the CDR3 is TGTGCCAGCAGTCTATCCTGGACAGGGACCCCCAATCAGCCCCAGCATTTT. Residues: CASSLSWTGTPNQPQHF.

Ten or more counts support this clonotype. The CDR3 spells CASSYGIVGGGQPQHF. For the CDR3, the DNA is TGTGCCAGCAGTTATGGGATAGTAGGGGGCGGTCAGCCCCAGCATTTT. The chain links TRBV6-9 to TRBJ1-5, with 7 bases aligning to TRBD1. CDR3 length: 16 amino acids. Germline loops: CDR1 MNHGY, CDR2 SVAAGI. Trimming took 2 bases from V and 6 from J; bases not matched to a gene: 10.

The V call is TRBV28, the J call TRBJ2-7; no firm D call. The CDR3 extends over 13 amino acids. In germline, CDR1 is MDHEN, CDR2 SYDVKM. CDR3 residues: CESSLVRPYEQYF. CDR3 sequence (DNA): TGTGAAAGCAGTTTAGTGCGGCCCTACGAGCAGTACTTC. The full variable domain, rest sourced from reference TRBV28 and TRBJ2-7, is DVKVTQSSRYLVKRTGEKVFLECVQDMDHENMFWYRQDPGLGLRLIYFSYDVKMKEKGDIPEGYSVSREKKERFSLILESASTNQTSMYLCESSLVRPYEQYFGPGTRLTVT.

Of note for this clonotype: Since the CDR3 does not end with the conserved phenylalanine or tryptophan, this likely comes from a read error. V is TRBV2 and J is TRBJ1-1; 7 positions match TRBD1. The J segment lost 0 bases and the V segment lost 6 bases, leaving 7 bases of the junction unmatched. There are 15 residues in the CDR3. Germline V gene data show CDR1 as SNHLY and CDR2 as FYNNEI. This CDR3 is CASRRDSALNTEAFS. CDR3 DNA: TGTGCCAGCAGACGGGACAGTGCACTGAACACTGAAGCTTTCTCT.

As regards this clonotype: The junction does not match germline at one end; this may be a read error. CDR3 DNA: TGTTCCACCAGCGGGGGAAGAAATGAGCAGTTCTTC. It encodes CSTSGGRNEQFF. This chain uses TRBV15 with TRBJ2-1, with 8 bases that match TRBD2. CDR3 size: 12 residues. Germline CDR1 is LNHNV and CDR2 is YYDKDF (reference sequence).

This clonotype occurred once. The CDR3 loop is CASSTGVGTDTQYF. In DNA, the CDR3 is TGTGCCAGCTCGACAGGGGTGGGCACAGATACGCAGTATTTT. This chain uses TRBV2 with TRBJ2-3; TRBD1 matches at 8 bases. In germline, CDR1 is SNHLY, CDR2 FYNNEI. This CDR3 region has 14 residues. After removal of 8 bases from V and 1 base from J, the junction contained 5 bases not matched to a gene.

Concerning this clonotype itself: This likely stems from a read error, as it lies one base from a far larger clone. Here the CDR3 omits its conserved ending phenylalanine or tryptophan, so a read error is the likely source. It is unclear where the CDR3 begins or ends on the DNA, so no DNA is shown, and the CDR3 is as TCRdb lists it. The chain links TRBV6-9 to TRBJ1-4; no check of the table's D call, TRBD1, against the DNA was made. CDR1 and CDR2 (germline): MNHGY, SVAAGI. With termini counted, the CDR3 has 14 amino acids. The CDR3 sequence: CAGSDSRQLDGDLR.

Many counts were recorded for this clonotype. This chain uses TRBV6-1 with TRBJ1-1, with TRBD1 identical over 10 bases. Germline V lookup: CDR1 MNHNS, CDR2 SASEGT. V shed 7 bases, J shed 5 bases, and the junction held 7 bases outside the gene matches. The length of the CDR3 is 14 residues. Here the CDR3 reads CASKGDRGITEAFF. The CDR3 coding sequence is TGTGCCAGCAAGGGGGACAGGGGAATAACTGAAGCTTTCTTT.

This clonotype was recorded many times. This chain connects TRBV11-2 to TRBJ1-1, with TRBD1 matching 10 bases. This CDR3 region has 15 residues. Germline-derived CDR1 and CDR2 are SGHAT and FQNNGV. Trimming removed 1 base from V and 4 bases from J; junction bases left unmatched: 3. The CDR3 DNA reads TGTGCCAGCAGCTTAGGGACAGGGGGGAGCACTGAAGCTTTCTTT. Translated: CASSLGTGGSTEAFF.

In regard to this clonotype: Only one base separates this from a far larger clonotype, so it likely reflects a read error. V and J are TRBV6-6 and TRBJ2-1; D ambiguous. The CDR3 spans 13 residues. CDR1 and CDR2 from the germline V gene are MNHNY and SVGAGI (reference sequence). DNA for the CDR3: TGTGCCAGCAGTCCCGCCCTAGAGGATGAGCAGTTATTC. It specifies CASSPALEDEQLF.

A note on this clonotype: It differs at one base from a far larger clone, so likely a read error. The rearrangement links TRBV6-5 to TRBJ2-5; D ambiguous. CDR1 is MNHEY and CDR2 is SVGAGI in the germline V gene. V was clipped by 4 bases and J by 5 bases, with 14 bases between them. This CDR3 has 14 residues. CDR3 sequence (DNA): TGTGCCAGCAGTTTAGGTGGTAGTTGGGAGACCCAGTACTTC. Translated: CASSLGGSWETQYF.

The sample holds many counts of this clonotype. The rearrangement uses TRBV5-8 and TRBJ1-3; D unresolved. The CDR3 is made up of 18 amino acids. The germline V and J ends were trimmed by 2 bases and 0 bases, with 18 bases remaining between them. Looked up from germline, CDR1 is SGHTS and CDR2 is YDEGEE. Here the CDR3 reads CASSLLKVAASSGNTIYF. In DNA form, the CDR3 reads TGTGCCAGCAGCTTACTTAAAGTTGCGGCAAGCTCTGGAAACACCATATATTTT.

Points on this clonotype: This probably arose from a read error, given a far larger clone one base away. This rearrangement joins TRBV12-3 or TRBV12-4 to TRBJ2-7, with no clear D. There are 12 residues in the CDR3. The CDR3 loop reads CAGSYGYYEQYF. The CDR3 DNA reads as TGTGCCGGCAGTTACGGATACTACGAGCAGTACTTC.

This chain connects TRBV19 to TRBJ2-7, with 10 bases fitting TRBD2. The CDR3 consists of 16 residues. V gave up 10 bases and J gave up 1 base; unmatched junction bases: 13. Germline V gene data show CDR1 as LNHDA and CDR2 as SQIVND (reference sequence). The CDR3 spells CATSPTSGRPSYEQYF. The CDR3 nucleotides are TGTGCCACCTCGCCGACTAGCGGGCGGCCTTCCTACGAGCAGTACTTC.

The chain joins TRBV27 to TRBJ2-6; D is unresolved. The CDR3 runs to 13 residues. Germline CDR1 MNHEY, CDR2 SMNVEV (reference sequence). With 2 bases removed from V and 2 bases from J, the gap between germline ends came to 1 base. CDR3 coding DNA: TGTGCCAGCAGTTTAGCTGGGGCCAACGTCCTGACTTTC. Amino acids: CASSLAGANVLTF.